The rows below give T cell receptor beta chains drawn from one sample of a study of T cell changes during pregnancy in multiple sclerosis. The data were produced by immunoSEQ multiplex PCR, yet TCRdb's version contains in-frame clones alone and is incomplete. This sample has around 40,000 clones; over 90% occur once, and the top ten carry around 0.4%. The starting material was CD4+ T cells from peripheral blood mononuclear cells, obtained in the second trimester of pregnancy. These receptors all stem from a female donor with multiple sclerosis, enrolled in a pregnancy study. The CDR3 runs from the conserved cysteine through the conserved F or W. Each record gives: clone size, V gene, D gene, J gene, CDR3 protein, CDR3 DNA. D genes are given only for firm matches. Clone sizes are given selectively: once, few, many, or a class where the clone is expanded.

size: NA; V: TRBV27; D: TRBD2; J: TRBJ2-3; CDR3: CASRIALAGALSHTQYF; DNA: TGTGCCAGCAGAATTGCCCTAGCGGGGGCTCTTTCCCATACGCAGTATTTT
size: NA; V: TRBV5-1; D: NA; J: TRBJ1-3; CDR3: CASSGEGGNTIYF; DNA: TGCGCCAGCAGTGGTGAGGGTGGAAACACCATATATTTT
size: NA; V: TRBV6-6; D: NA; J: TRBJ2-7; CDR3: CASSYSSTKDYEQYF; DNA: TGTGCCAGCAGTTACTCGAGCACTAAAGACTACGAGCAGTACTTC
size: NA; V: TRBV7-9; D: TRBD2; J: TRBJ2-3; CDR3: CASSLGASGGTDTQYF; DNA: TGTGCCAGCAGCTTAGGGGCTAGCGGAGGCACAGATACGCAGTATTTT
size: NA; V: TRBV6-1; D: NA; J: TRBJ1-4; CDR3: CASSGEDTLGKLFF; DNA: TGTGCCAGCAGTGGGGAGGACACCCTGGGAAAACTGTTTTTT
size: NA; V: TRBV5-1; D: TRBD1; J: TRBJ1-5; CDR3: CASSLGQGGRNQPQHF; DNA: TGCGCCAGCAGCCTCGGACAGGGGGGAAGGAATCAGCCCCAGCATTTT
size: NA; V: TRBV7-8; D: TRBD1; J: TRBJ2-1; CDR3: CASSLRRTGPYNEQFF; DNA: TGTGCCAGCAGCTTACGTAGGACAGGACCGTACAATGAGCAGTTCTTC
size: NA; V: TRBV11-2; D: NA; J: TRBJ2-1; CDR3: CASSMEVGEQFF; DNA: TGTGCCAGCAGCATGGAGGTAGGCGAGCAGTTCTTC
size: NA; V: TRBV2; D: NA; J: TRBJ2-6; CDR3: CASSESRDSGANVLTF; DNA: TGTGCCAGCAGTGAATCCAGGGACTCTGGGGCCAACGTCCTGACTTTC
size: NA; V: TRBV19; D: NA; J: TRBJ2-5; CDR3: CASTTSGRANQETQYF; DNA: TGTGCCAGTACAACTTCTGGCAGGGCCAATCAAGAGACCCAGTACTTC
size: NA; V: TRBV18; D: TRBD2; J: TRBJ2-7; CDR3: CASSPFGSGSPVEQYF; DNA: TGTGCCAGCTCACCATTCGGCAGCGGGAGCCCCGTCGAGCAGTACTTC
size: NA; V: TRBV29-1; D: NA; J: TRBJ1-4; CDR3: CSVTGDTNEKLFF; DNA: TGCAGCGTCACGGGGGATACTAATGAAAAACTGTTTTTT
size: NA; V: TRBV11-2; D: NA; J: TRBJ2-7; CDR3: CASRRTGRSSYEQYF; DNA: TGTGCCAGCAGACGCACAGGGAGAAGCTCCTACGAGCAGTACTTC
size: NA; V: TRBV30; D: NA; J: TRBJ1-1; CDR3: CAWSDTANTEAFF; DNA: TGTGCCTGGAGTGATACAGCGAACACTGAAGCTTTCTTT
size: NA; V: TRBV18; D: TRBD1; J: TRBJ1-1; CDR3: CASSPGQGATEAFF; DNA: TGTGCCAGCTCACCGGGCCAGGGGGCGACTGAAGCTTTCTTT
size: NA; V: TRBV19; D: NA; J: TRBJ1-2; CDR3: CASSIGNSYGYTF; DNA: TGTGCCAGTAGTATAGGGAACAGCTATGGCTACACCTTC
size: NA; V: TRBV6-5; D: NA; J: TRBJ1-1; CDR3: CASSPQGNTEAFF; DNA: TGTGCCAGCAGCCCCCAGGGGAACACTGAAGCTTTCTTT
size: NA; V: TRBV29-1; D: NA; J: TRBJ1-1; CDR3: CSVSPQGKNTEAFF; DNA: TGCAGCGTTTCCCCGCAGGGGAAGAACACTGAAGCTTTCTTT
size: few; V: TRBV5-1; D: TRBD1; J: TRBJ1-1; CDR3: CASSQQGMNTEAFF; DNA: TGCGCCAGCAGCCAACAGGGGATGAACACTGAAGCTTTCTTT
size: NA; V: TRBV5-4; D: TRBD2; J: TRBJ2-5; CDR3: CASSLRLAGGQETQYF; DNA: TGTGCCAGCAGCTTGAGACTAGCGGGAGGGCAGGAGACCCAGTACTTC
size: NA; V: TRBV2; D: NA; J: TRBJ2-3; CDR3: CASNVGGTDTQYF; DNA: TGTGCCAGCAACGTAGGAGGTACAGATACGCAGTATTTT
size: NA; V: TRBV21-1; D: NA; J: TRBJ2-3; CDR3: CASSSYGYLLHLLFTDTQYF; DNA: TGTGCCAGCAGCTCTTACGGGTACTTACTCCATCTTCTATTCACAGATACGCAGTATTTT
size: NA; V: TRBV7-2; D: NA; J: TRBJ1-5; CDR3: CASSLVAGQPQHF; DNA: TGTGCCAGCAGCTTAGTAGCAGGGCAGCCCCAGCATTTT
size: NA; V: TRBV18; D: TRBD1; J: TRBJ2-1; CDR3: CASSRLTQGVSYNEQFF; DNA: TGTGCCAGCTCAAGGTTGACCCAGGGGGTCTCCTACAATGAGCAGTTCTTC
size: NA; V: TRBV6-5; D: TRBD1; J: TRBJ1-1; CDR3: CASRRGQGAEAFF; DNA: TGTGCCAGCAGGAGGGGACAGGGGGCCGAAGCTTTCTTT
size: NA; V: TRBV19; D: TRBD2; J: TRBJ2-1; CDR3: CASSISGLAENEQFF; DNA: TGTGCCAGTAGTATATCGGGACTAGCGGAGAATGAGCAGTTCTTC
size: NA; V: TRBV25-1; D: TRBD1; J: TRBJ1-1; CDR3: CASLKQGARTEAFF; DNA: TGTGCCAGCCTAAAACAGGGGGCTCGAACTGAAGCTTTCTTT
size: NA; V: TRBV7-2; D: NA; J: TRBJ1-3; CDR3: CASSLQASGNTIYF; DNA: TGTGCCAGCAGCTTGCAGGCCTCTGGAAACACCATATATTTT
size: once; V: TRBV6-5; D: NA; J: TRBJ1-2; CDR3: CASSYGLQGRPYGYTF; DNA: TGTGCCAGCAGTTACGGGCTTCAAGGGAGGCCCTATGGCTACACCTTC
size: once; V: TRBV5-8; D: NA; J: TRBJ1-1; CDR3: CASSLGDMNTEAFF; DNA: TGTGCCAGCAGCTTGGGAGATATGAACACTGAAGCTTTCTTT
size: NA; V: TRBV7-2; D: TRBD2; J: TRBJ2-7; CDR3: CAILPGGSYEQYF; DNA: TGTGCCATACTTCCGGGGGGCTCCTACGAGCAGTACTTC
size: NA; V: TRBV5-1; D: NA; J: TRBJ1-1; CDR3: CASTIQGSAEAFF; DNA: TGCGCCAGCACTATACAGGGTTCGGCTGAAGCTTTCTTT
size: NA; V: TRBV30; D: NA; J: TRBJ1-3; CDR3: CAWSVVSGNTIYF; DNA: TGTGCCTGGAGTGTCGTCAGTGGAAACACCATATATTTT
size: NA; V: TRBV4-2; D: NA; J: TRBJ1-2; CDR3: CASSQDGDYGYTF; DNA: TGTGCCAGCAGCCAAGACGGGGATTATGGCTACACCTTC